The clone carrying this T cell receptor beta chain was seen a handful of times. Its antigen remains unknown. Of the isolated RNA, all was reverse transcribed, and so the sequenced material was expressed TCRB transcripts. Sequencing used immunoSEQ multiplex PCR; TCRdb keeps in-frame clones, though not all of them. The sample lists approximately 160,000 clones; about 9.8% were seen once. The CDR3 extends over 13 amino acids. Per germline, CDR1 SGHAT and CDR2 FQNNGV. V lost 5 bases and J lost 2, with 10 bases in between. This record belongs to a study of beta chain features in type 1 diabetes. For the study at large: Patients shared similar age, gender and cell yields with healthy donors. The study, taken as a whole, reports: The influence of HLA type on TCRB rearrangement stayed undetermined. Insertions were fewer and deletions more numerous at VDJ junctions in type 1 diabetes patients.

The clonotype was recovered from a woman aged 18-35 years in good health. This rearrangement joins TRBV11-2 to TRBJ2-7; the D gene is possibly TRBD1 (6 bases). The sequenced sample was central memory CD4+ T cells from blood. The CDR3 is CASSPRTAYEQYF. The CDR3 DNA follows: TGTGCCAGCAGCCCGCGGACAGCCTACGAGCAGTACTTC.